These 21 T cell receptor beta chains came from one sample sequenced in a study of siplizumab effects on memory and regulatory T cells. Clones were read by immunoSEQ multiplex PCR, and TCRdb kept only the in-frame ones, dropping some. The sample includes about 50,000 clones, 95% to 98% of them seen just once. Sequencing was done on a sample of naive CD4+ T cells sorted from blood. The receptors were sampled from a human donor in good health.

The rearrangement uses TRBV19 and TRBJ2-4; D is perhaps TRBD1 (7 bases). This CDR3 spans 17 amino acids. V dropped 5 bases and J dropped 0 bases, with 17 bases sitting between them. CDR1 and CDR2 from the germline V gene are LNHDA and SQIVND (reference sequence). This CDR3 reads CASSPSGGSLAKNIQYF. CDR3 in DNA: TGTGCCAGTAGTCCCTCAGGGGGGTCTCTAGCCAAAAACATTCAGTACTTC.

The rearrangement links TRBV10-3 to TRBJ2-2; D is unresolved. Germline V gene sequence: CDR1 ENHRY, CDR2 SYGVKD. This CDR3 has 12 amino acids. Trimming removed 1 base at V and 4 bases at J, with 1 base between. The CDR3 nucleotides read TGTGCCATCAGTGAGTTCACCGGGGAGCTGTTTTTT. Translation gives CAISEFTGELFF.

The V and J genes are TRBV19 and TRBJ2-7; D may be TRBD1 (6 bases). The length of the CDR3 is 12 residues. Germline V gene sequence: CDR1 LNHDA, CDR2 SQIVND (reference sequence). V shed 5 bases and J shed 6 bases, with 11 bases lying between them. CDR3 residues: CASSALGGEQYF. As DNA, the CDR3 is TGTGCCAGTAGTGCCCTAGGGGGCGAGCAGTACTTC.

This clone was seen just once. The chain is built from TRBV27 and TRBJ1-2; unclear D gene. V was cut by 0 bases and J by 2 bases, with 13 bases left in between. The germline V gene has CDR1 MNHEY and CDR2 SMNVEV (reference sequence). The CDR3 runs to 16 residues. CDR3 loop: CASSLSYLADNYGYTF. The CDR3 DNA follows: TGTGCCAGCAGTTTATCTTATTTGGCAGACAACTATGGCTACACCTTC.

The chain recombines TRBV4-2 with TRBJ2-7, with 8 nucleotides matching TRBD2. Germline-derived CDR1 and CDR2 are LGHNA and YNFKEQ. CDR3 length: 15 residues. With 4 bases clipped from V and 3 bases from J, the junction kept 8 bases outside the gene matches. CDR3 nucleotides: TGTGCCAGCAGCCTAGAGGCGGGAGGATACTACGAGCAGTACTTC. Translating it yields CASSLEAGGYYEQYF.

Concerning this clone: Distinct nucleotide sequences in the sample also encode this CDR3. The genes are TRBV6-5 and TRBJ1-1; D not certain. V lost 2 bases to trimming and J lost 1 base, with 5 bases between them. The CDR3 totals 13 residues. Germline V gene lookup returns CDR1 MNHEY and CDR2 SVGAGI. The CDR3 DNA is TGTGCCAGCAGTTACACCGGGAACACTGAAGCTTTCTTT. Its translation is CASSYTGNTEAFF.

This chain links TRBV5-1 with TRBJ1-5; D is possibly TRBD1 (6 bases). V dropped 4 bases and J dropped 0 bases, with 17 bases sitting between them. This CDR3 is built from 17 residues. Germline values: CDR1 SGHRS, CDR2 YFSETQ. In DNA form, the CDR3 reads TGCGCCAGCAGCCTCCCCGCGGACAGTCATAGCAATCAGCCCCAGCATTTT. Its translation is CASSLPADSHSNQPQHF.

This chain joins TRBV9 and TRBJ1-2, with D possibly TRBD1 on 5 matching bases. Looked up from germline, CDR1 is SGDLS and CDR2 is YYNGEE. The CDR3 is 17 residues long. V was trimmed by 0 bases and J by 8 bases, leaving 23 bases between them. The CDR3 DNA reads as TGTGCCAGCAGCGTAGATTTCTTAGGCAGGGCCTTAGAAGGCTACACCTTC. It encodes CASSVDFLGRALEGYTF.

The chain couples TRBV9 to TRBJ1-6, with TRBD1 matching over 7 bases. CDR1 is SGDLS, CDR2 YYNGEE, per germline. V was clipped by 4 bases and J by 4 bases; unmatched bases: 5. The CDR3 is 15 residues long. The DNA of the CDR3 is TGTGCCAGCAGCCCGGGACAGAATTATAATTCACCCCTCCACTTT. It encodes CASSPGQNYNSPLHF. Variable domain in full (rest from reference TRBV9 and TRBJ1-6): DSGVTQTPKHLITATGQRVTLRCSPRSGDLSVYWYQQSLDQGLQFLIQYYNGEERAKGNILERFSAQQFPDLHSELNLSSLELGDSALYFCASSPGQNYNSPLHFGNGTRLTVT.

J is TRBJ2-2 and V is TRBV18, with TRBD1 matching over 8 bases. Trimming cost V 3 bases and J 6 bases; bases outside gene matches: 0. The CDR3 loop spans 13 amino acids. From germline, CDR1 is KGHSH and CDR2 LQKENI. The CDR3 here is CASSPDRAGELFF. The CDR3 coding sequence is TGTGCCAGCTCACCGGACAGGGCCGGGGAGCTGTTTTTT.

The CDR3 DNA sequence: TGTGCCATCAGTGAGTCGGGAGGGACTAGCGTAGTAGCCAAAAACATTCAGTACTTC. Its protein is CAISESGGTSVVAKNIQYF. V usage is TRBV10-3 and J usage is TRBJ2-4; 10 bases line up with TRBD2. Germline V gives CDR1 ENHRY, CDR2 SYGVKD. Trimming at V came to 0 bases and at J to 0 bases, leaving 8 bases not matched to a gene. This CDR3 comprises 19 residues.

The chain is built from TRBV6-1 and TRBJ1-2; D gene unclear. The germline V gene encodes CDR1 MNHNS and CDR2 SASEGT. V was trimmed by 1 base and J by 8 bases, leaving 8 bases between them. The CDR3 covers 12 residues. The chain's CDR3 is CASSEGRTGYTF. CDR3 DNA: TGTGCCAGCAGTGAAGGACGGACCGGCTACACCTTC.

The chain recombines TRBV5-1 with TRBJ2-5, with D perhaps given as TRBD1 or TRBD2 (6 bases each). Germline V gene sequence: CDR1 SGHRS, CDR2 YFSETQ. This CDR3 is built from 15 residues. Trimming pared 3 bases from V and 5 bases from J, leaving 17 bases between. CDR3 DNA: TGCGCCAGCAGCTCCGAGTCGGGGGCGTATGAGACCCAGTACTTC. Translation: CASSSESGAYETQYF.

This chain joins TRBV7-9 and TRBJ2-5; 13 nucleotides match TRBD2. The germline V gene has CDR1 SEHNR and CDR2 FQNEAQ (reference sequence). V shed 6 bases and J 7 bases; nucleotides not matched to a gene: 14. The CDR3 runs to 17 residues. The CDR3 region has the DNA TGTGCCAGCAGACCGAAGCCCGGACTAGCGGGAGCGCCGACCCAGTACTTC. The encoded protein is CASRPKPGLAGAPTQYF.

The chain has TRBV19 and TRBJ1-1; 7 nucleotides agree with TRBD1. The CDR3 runs 14 residues. The ends lost 5 bases at V and 5 bases at J; junction bases unmatched: 8. Germline lookup yields CDR1 LNHDA and CDR2 SQIVND (reference sequence). The CDR3 reads CASSPPQGRTEAFF. Written as DNA, the CDR3 is TGTGCCAGTAGTCCCCCACAGGGGCGTACTGAAGCTTTCTTT. Based on the CDR3 plus reference TRBV19 and TRBJ1-1, the full variable domain is DGGITQSPKYLFRKEGQNVTLSCEQNLNHDAMYWYRQDPGQGLRLIYYSQIVNDFQKGDIAEGYSVSREKKESFPLTVTSAQKNPTAFYLCASSPPQGRTEAFFGQGTRLTVV.

The V and J genes are TRBV10-3 and TRBJ2-5, with D unclear. In germline, CDR1 is ENHRY, CDR2 SYGVKD. The CDR3 runs 13 residues. The V and J ends lost 6 bases and 3 bases respectively, with 11 bases between them. The CDR3 nucleotides are TGTGCCATCAGAGGATTTAAAGAAGAGACCCAGTACTTC. It encodes CAIRGFKEETQYF.

The V gene is TRBV4-1, the J gene TRBJ2-1; D unresolved. The length of the CDR3 is 11 residues. Trimming stripped 3 bases from V and 12 bases from J, with 9 bases between. Germline V lookup: CDR1 MGHRA, CDR2 YSYEKL. Here the CDR3 reads CASSHPRLQFF. CDR3 bases: TGCGCCAGCAGCCACCCAAGGTTGCAGTTCTTC.

The V call is TRBV7-8, the J call TRBJ2-1, with D unclear. The CDR3 covers 17 residues. The germline V gene has CDR1 SGHVS and CDR2 FQNEAQ. The ends were cut back, 1 base at V and 4 bases at J, with 17 bases in the middle. The CDR3 reads CASSLVLQATSYNEQFF. The CDR3 DNA follows: TGTGCCAGCAGCTTAGTACTGCAAGCCACCTCTTACAATGAGCAGTTCTTC.

The chain links TRBV7-9 to TRBJ2-2; 9 nucleotides match TRBD2. This CDR3 has 16 residues. Germline trimming cut 3 bases from V and 2 bases from J; bases unmatched to any gene: 4. CDR1 and CDR2 (germline): SEHNR, FQNEAQ (reference sequence). The CDR3: CASSFSGSANTGELFF. The CDR3, as DNA: TGTGCCAGCAGCTTTAGCGGGAGTGCTAACACCGGGGAGCTGTTTTTT. Drawing the rest from reference TRBV7-9 and TRBJ2-2, the complete variable domain is DTGVSQNPRHKITKRGQNVTFRCDPISEHNRLYWYRQTLGQGPEFLTYFQNEAQLEKSRLLSDRFSAERPKGSFSTLEIQRTEQGDSAMYLCASSFSGSANTGELFFGEGSRLTVL.

The genes are TRBV12-5 and TRBJ2-7; tentative D call: TRBD2 (6 bases). The CDR3 is 14 amino acids. CDR1 and CDR2 (germline): LGHNT, FRNRAP. Trimming took off 6 bases at V and 6 bases at J, with 18 bases between the two ends. DNA for the CDR3: TGTGCTAGTGGATTGCCGGGACTTGGGCTCGAGCAGTACTTC. Its protein is CASGLPGLGLEQYF.

J is TRBJ1-5 and V is TRBV15; D is ambiguous. Per the germline V gene, CDR1 is LNHNV and CDR2 is YYDKDF (reference sequence). CDR3 length equals 14 residues. V was shortened by 2 bases and J by 9 bases, with 14 bases between the two germline ends. CDR3 sequence (DNA): TGTGCCACCAGCAGATGGACGGACGGTCGGCCCCAGCATTTT. Translation gives CATSRWTDGRPQHF.